The clone carrying this TCR beta chain appeared many times. Antigen: not known. The TCR beta cDNA libraries carried unique molecular identifiers. TCRdb recomputed calls from the PCR reads with MiXCR, one row per CDR3 protein. Seen here are 750,000 to 950,000 distinct CDR3 sequences, 40% to 55% observed once, and the top ten hold 4% to 5%. The record originates from a study of post-analysis software for immune sequencing data. Findings and caveats of the study: TRBV segments more frequent in patients than in controls numbered roughly 5 and included TRBV5-6, TRBV5-1 and TRBV20-1.

The CDR3 runs 12 residues. V lost 5 bases to trimming and J lost 4 bases, with 11 bases between them. Germline V gene data show CDR1 as SQVTM and CDR2 as ANQGSEA. The J gene is TRBJ1-2, the V gene TRBV29-1; TRBD1 might be the D (5 bases). The sequencing input was blood. The source of this sequence is a girl between 10 and 17 years old with multiple sclerosis. In DNA, the CDR3 is TGCAGCGTTCGAGGGGATACCTATGGCTACACCTTC. This translates into CSVRGDTYGYTF. Full variable domain (remainder filled in from reference TRBV29-1 and TRBJ1-2): SAVISQKPSRDICQRGTSLTIQCQVDSQVTMMFWYRQQPGQSLTLIATANQGSEATYESGFVIDKFPISRPNLTFSTLTVSNMSPEDSSIYLCSVRGDTYGYTFGSGTRLTVV.